This entry concerns a single T cell receptor beta chain. These data come from a study of shared clonotypes between healthy human individuals. Several immunoSEQ plates received, in even portions, the genomic DNA of each subset. Using immunoSEQ multiplex PCR, the repertoire was profiled, and TCRdb retains in-frame clones only, with some absent. In the table there are around 690,000 clones, 90% of which are singletons. Together with CD45RO+ cells, CCR7-negative CD45RA+ TemRA cells were included in CD8 memory. The CDR3 loop spans 15 amino acids. Trimming shortened V by 5 bases and J by 3 bases, and 14 bases separated the two germline ends. Per the germline V gene, CDR1 is LNHNV and CDR2 is YYDKDF (reference sequence).

This TCR was sampled from a man between 18 and 35 years old in good health. Some clones in this sample may be carry-over from other donors' samples. V is TRBV15 and J is TRBJ1-5; D possibly corresponds to TRBD1 (6 bases). Sequenced material: memory CD8+ T cells from PBMCs. Described subset: CD45RO+ cells pooled with CCR7-negative TemRA cells. CDR3 amino acids: CATSAGGPPNQPQHF. DNA of the CDR3: TGTGCCACCAGCGCTGGGGGGCCTCCCAATCAGCCCCAGCATTTT.